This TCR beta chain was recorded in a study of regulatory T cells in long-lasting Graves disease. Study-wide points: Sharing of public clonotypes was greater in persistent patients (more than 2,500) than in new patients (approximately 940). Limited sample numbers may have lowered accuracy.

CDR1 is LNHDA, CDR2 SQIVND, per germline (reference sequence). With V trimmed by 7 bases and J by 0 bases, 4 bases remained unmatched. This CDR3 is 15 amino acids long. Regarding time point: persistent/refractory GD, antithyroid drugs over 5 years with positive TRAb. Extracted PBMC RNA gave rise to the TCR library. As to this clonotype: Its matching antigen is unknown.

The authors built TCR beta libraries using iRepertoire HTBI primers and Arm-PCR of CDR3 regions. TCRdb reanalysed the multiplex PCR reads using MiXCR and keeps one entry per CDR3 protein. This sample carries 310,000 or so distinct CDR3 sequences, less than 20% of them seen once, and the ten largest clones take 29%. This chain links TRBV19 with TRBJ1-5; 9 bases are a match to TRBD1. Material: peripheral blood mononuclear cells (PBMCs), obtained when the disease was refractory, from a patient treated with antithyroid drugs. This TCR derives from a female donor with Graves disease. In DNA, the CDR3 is TGTGCCAGTACAGGACAGGGGCTTAGCAATCAGCCCCAGCATTTT. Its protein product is CASTGQGLSNQPQHF.